The rows below give T cell receptor beta chains drawn from one sample of a study of OX40 agonist ivuxolimab in advanced cancers. Repertoires were generated with immunoSEQ multiplex PCR, while TCRdb's copy carries only in-frame clones and drops some. Found here are roughly 53,000 clones, more than 70% of them singletons; the top ten hold roughly 1.5%. Sequences were derived from CD4+ or CD8+ T cells sorted from blood, sampled in a trial of the OX40 agonist ivuxolimab. The receptors stem from an adult with an advanced solid tumor such as melanoma, head and neck, liver or kidney cancer. Each CDR3 is given with its conserved first and last residue. Each record gives: V gene, J gene, clone size, D gene, CDR3 protein, CDR3 DNA. D genes are given only for firm matches. Clone size is given for some rows only: seen once, a few or many times, or a class if the clone is expanded.

>TRBV7-6|TRBJ2-1|-|-
CASSLATGYLFF
TGTGCCAGCAGCTTAGCGACAGGATATTTGTTCTTC
>TRBV19|TRBJ2-5|-|-
CASSIALQETQYF
TGTGCCAGTAGTATCGCCTTACAAGAGACCCAGTACTTC
>TRBV7-2|TRBJ2-7|-|TRBD1
CASSWDSPYEQYF
TGTGCCAGCAGCTGGGACAGCCCCTACGAGCAGTACTTC
>TRBV18|TRBJ2-6|once|TRBD2
CASSPTSPAGGPSGANVLTF
TGTGCCAGCTCACCAACATCCCCCGCGGGGGGACCGTCTGGGGCCAACGTCCTGACTTTC
>TRBV6-6|TRBJ1-2|-|-
CASTDVTYGYTF
TGTGCCAGCACCGACGTGACCTATGGCTACACCTTC
>TRBV29-1|TRBJ1-2|-|TRBD1
CSVARGGVEGYTF
TGCAGCGTGGCCAGGGGGGGAGTGGAGGGCTACACCTTC
>TRBV2|TRBJ2-4|-|-
CASSVEVAKNIQYF
TGTGCCAGCAGTGTGGAAGTAGCCAAAAACATTCAGTACTTC
>TRBV7-9|TRBJ2-1|-|-
CASEEGEEQFF
TGTGCCTCCGAAGAGGGGGAGGAGCAGTTCTTC
>TRBV27|TRBJ1-4|few|TRBD1
CASGGQATNEKLFF
TGTGCCAGCGGGGGACAGGCAACTAATGAAAAACTGTTTTTT
>TRBV28|TRBJ2-7|-|TRBD2
CASSLGGYEQYF
TGTGCCAGCAGTTTGGGGGGGTACGAGCAGTACTTC
>TRBV19|TRBJ1-5|few|-
CASSTEVGQPQHF
TGTGCCAGTAGTACCGAGGTTGGCCAGCCCCAGCATTTT
>TRBV5-4|TRBJ1-1|few|TRBD1
CASSTRTGGNTEAFF
TGTGCCAGCAGCACCAGAACAGGGGGGAACACTGAAGCTTTCTTT
>TRBV7-9|TRBJ1-3|-|-
CASSFGQDIRSGNTIYF
TGTGCCAGCAGCTTTGGCCAGGACATCCGCTCTGGAAACACCATATATTTT
>TRBV30|TRBJ2-5|-|-
CAWSVTRKTQYF
TGTGCCTGGAGTGTGACTAGGAAGACCCAGTACTTC
>TRBV9|TRBJ2-4|-|TRBD2
CASSVGAGLAGRKNIQYF
TGTGCCAGCAGCGTAGGGGCGGGACTAGCGGGACGCAAAAACATTCAGTACTTC
>TRBV9|TRBJ2-2|-|-
CASSAFRGMGTGELFF
TGTGCCAGCAGCGCATTCAGGGGTATGGGCACCGGGGAGCTGTTTTTT
>TRBV6-1|TRBJ2-1|-|TRBD1
CASRNRGQSYNEQFF
TGTGCCAGTCGAAACAGGGGGCAGTCCTACAATGAGCAGTTCTTC
>TRBV5-1|TRBJ2-1|-|TRBD1
CASTGTAPGEQFF
TGCGCCAGCACGGGGACAGCCCCCGGTGAGCAGTTCTTC
>TRBV6-1|TRBJ1-4|-|-
CASSGSGASNEKLFF
TGTGCCAGCAGTGGATCCGGGGCCTCTAATGAAAAGCTGTTTTTT
>TRBV7-9|TRBJ1-1|-|-
CASRAVGQTRVETEAFF
TGTGCCAGCAGAGCCGTCGGCCAGACAAGGGTAGAAACTGAAGCTTTCTTT
>TRBV10-3|TRBJ1-5|-|-
CAISGTPSNQPQHF
TGTGCCATCAGCGGGACACCTAGCAATCAGCCCCAGCATTTT
>TRBV5-5|TRBJ1-2|-|TRBD1
CASSLEWTGGYTF
TGTGCCAGCAGCTTGGAGTGGACAGGAGGCTACACCTTC
>TRBV7-2|TRBJ2-7|-|-
CASSPTFAEPYEQYF
TGTGCCAGCAGTCCGACTTTCGCAGAACCCTACGAGCAGTACTTC
>TRBV9|TRBJ2-3|-|TRBD1
CASSSRDRRTDTQYF
TGTGCCAGCAGCTCACGGGACAGGCGAACAGATACGCAGTATTTT
>TRBV30|TRBJ1-2|-|-
CAWNRGRDYGYTF
TGTGCCTGGAATCGGGGCAGGGACTATGGCTACACCTTC
>TRBV9|TRBJ2-2|-|TRBD1
CASSITTGVGTGELFF
TGTGCCAGCAGCATTACCACAGGGGTCGGCACCGGGGAGCTGTTTTTT
>TRBV28|TRBJ1-4|-|-
CASSLSYRGGNEKLFF
TGTGCCAGCAGTTTAAGTTATAGGGGGGGTAATGAAAAACTGTTTTTT
>TRBV18|TRBJ2-3|-|-
CASSPGQDTQYF
TGTGCCAGCTCACCCGGCCAAGATACGCAGTATTTT
>TRBV18|TRBJ2-1|-|-
CASSPPRGTDNEQFF
TGTGCCAGCTCACCTCCTAGGGGAACCGACAATGAGCAGTTCTTC
>TRBV7-2|TRBJ1-3|-|-
CASSPGAGNTIYF
TGTGCCAGCAGCCCAGGGGCTGGAAACACCATATATTTT
>TRBV30|TRBJ1-2|once|-
CAWSVGQGGGYTF
TGTGCCTGGAGTGTGGGGCAGGGCGGGGGCTACACCTTC
>TRBV29-1|TRBJ2-3|once|-
CSVGWGSTTDTQYF
TGCAGCGTTGGGTGGGGGTCCACCACAGATACGCAGTATTTT
>TRBV29-1|TRBJ2-7|-|-
CSVESSSYEQYF
TGCAGCGTTGAAAGCAGTTCCTACGAGCAGTACTTC
>TRBV6-5|TRBJ1-2|-|-
CASTDVTYGYTF
TGTGCCAGCACCGACGTGACCTATGGCTACACCTTC
>TRBV28|TRBJ1-2|-|TRBD1
CASSTGTGLFYGCTF
TGTGCCAGCAGTACAGGGACAGGACTGTTCTATGGCTGCACCTTC
>TRBV5-1|TRBJ2-6|-|TRBD1
CASSFSGTGAGRSGANVLTF
TGCGCCAGCAGCTTTTCCGGGACAGGGGCCGGACGCTCTGGGGCCAACGTCCTGACTTTC
>TRBV5-4|TRBJ2-5|-|TRBD1
CASSLQGPQGTQYF
TGTGCCAGCAGCTTACAGGGGCCGCAGGGGACCCAGTACTTC
>TRBV28|TRBJ1-5|-|-
CASSLWSGGAHQPQHF
TGTGCCAGCAGTTTATGGAGCGGCGGGGCGCATCAGCCCCAGCATTTT
>TRBV7-8|TRBJ1-3|-|-
CASSLGQANSGNTIYF
TGTGCCAGCAGCTTAGGTCAGGCCAACTCTGGAAACACCATATATTTT
>TRBV6-5|TRBJ2-3|-|-
CASSSLDTQYF
TGTGCCAGCAGTTCTCTGGATACGCAGTATTTT
>TRBV7-9|TRBJ2-5|-|TRBD2
CASSLLAGSETQYF
TGTGCCAGCAGCCTCTTAGCGGGAAGTGAGACCCAGTACTTC
>TRBV5-4|TRBJ2-3|once|-
CASSPNLPSSTDTQYF
TGTGCCAGCAGCCCGAATCTACCATCTAGCACAGATACGCAGTATTTT
>TRBV28|TRBJ1-2|few|-
CASLFTGTGYTF
TGTGCCAGCCTCTTTACGGGAACGGGCTACACCTTC
>TRBV6-1|TRBJ2-1|-|-
CASSLQGNTENEQFF
TGTGCCAGCAGCTTACAGGGAAATACGGAGAATGAGCAGTTCTTC
>TRBV30|TRBJ2-2|-|-
CAWSRDGELFF
TGTGCCTGGAGTAGGGACGGGGAGCTGTTTTTT